This T cell receptor beta chain was sequenced during a study of blood T cell repertoires in COVID-19. The overall study: The United States, Italy and Spain supplied acute and convalescent COVID-19 samples. PBMCs, B-cell-depleted T cells, or T cells provided the cDNA or gDNA that made up the material.

The table came from immunoSEQ multiplex PCR; TCRdb's copy has only in-frame clones and leaves some out. The sample shows under 130,000 clones, approximately 89% of them seen only once. Trimming removed 3 bases at V and 3 bases at J, with 12 bases between. Per the germline V gene, CDR1 is DFQATT and CDR2 is SNEGSKA (reference sequence). This CDR3 contains 13 residues. This TCR derives from a woman aged 80 or over in a cohort sampled during active COVID-19. The V gene is TRBV20-1, the J gene TRBJ2-7; D is perhaps TRBD1 (6 bases). The sequenced sample was peripheral blood. CDR3 DNA: TGCAGTGCTAGTAGGACAGCTAACTACGAGCAGTACTTC. Translation: CSASRTANYEQYF.